This T cell receptor (beta chain) was captured by sequencing in a study of OX40 agonist ivuxolimab in advanced cancers. A note on the overall study: Ivuxolimab, which targeted the costimulatory receptor OX40 (CD134), was an agonistic, fully human IgG2 monoclonal antibody. Intravenous ivuxolimab was administered to patients every 2 weeks at six dose levels: 0.01, 0.1, 0.3, 1.5, 3 and 10 mg/kg. Of the approximately 50 dose-escalation patients, hepatocellular carcinoma was present in 19, melanoma in around 15, renal cell carcinoma in 9 and head and neck cancer in 9. In the dose-escalation cohort, 70% to 85% of patients were male, and the mean age was 60 years with a range of about 20 to 80. Patients were allowed to have had prior anti-PD-1, anti-PD-L1 or anti-CTLA-4 therapy, and 30% to 40% of the dose-escalation patients had previously received checkpoint inhibitors. Three dose-escalation patients achieved partial responses, one with hepatocellular carcinoma and two with cutaneous melanoma. Peripheral TCRbeta sequencing aimed to test whether ivuxolimab altered TCR sequence diversity and caused clonal T-cell expansion. The monotherapy dose-escalation portion (N of about 50 patients) of the phase I ivuxolimab trial is reported in the paper.

Regarding this clone: Its antigen is currently not known. No clone much larger than this one lies a single base away; base qualities are absent.

Results the study describes overall, beyond this receptor: In partial responders in the 0.1-3.0 mg/kg groups, normalized peripheral clonal expansion was found to be among the lowest, especially among CD8+ T cells. The antigen specificity of the clonally expanded peripheral T cells was not determined. Clonal expansion of both CD4+ and CD8+ blood T cells was observed from baseline to week 6 at doses 0.1 to 3.0 mg/kg. After ivuxolimab, expanded clones were on average more numerous among CD8+ T cells than among CD4+ T cells. Low levels of normalized T-cell clonal expansion were also shown by some nonresponding patients.

Genomic DNA was extracted from sorted cells for sequencing of the TCRbeta CDR3 region. The immunoSEQ Assay was used to sequence the TCRbeta CDR3 regions. TCRdb obtained this table from immuneACCESS and retained in-frame rearrangements with V and J assigned. These tables miss some clones; where compared with another copy, unresolved V genes account for less than half of the shortfall, and the remainder is unexplained. The sample table lists over 35,000 clones, 89% of them with a count of one. Roughly 40% of the sample is held by the ten biggest clonotypes. Patients with autoimmune disease history or receiving systemic immunosuppression were excluded from the trial. Peripheral blood for TCR sequencing was collected from all dose cohorts at baseline, on cycle 4 day 1, and on cycle 7 day 1. Samples were obtained from an open-label, multicenter, first-in-human phase I dose-escalation trial of ivuxolimab. Adults with locally advanced or metastatic melanoma, renal cell carcinoma, hepatocellular carcinoma or head and neck squamous cell carcinoma were enrolled in the trial. Before TCR sequencing, CD4+ T cells and CD8+ T cells were sorted from peripheral blood as separate populations.

CDR1 and CDR2 (LNHDA, SQIVND) derive from the germline V gene (reference sequence). From cysteine to phenylalanine, the CDR3 is 15 amino acids long. The kept DNA is CDR3 alone, 45 bases in frame from the first base. The junction carries 18 bases between V and J, which are trimmed by 0 bases and 10 bases respectively. The TCR was taken from an adult with an advanced solid tumor such as melanoma, head and neck, liver or kidney cancer. The sequence is built from TRBV19 and TRBJ1-1; no D gene is confidently identified. This specimen was CD4+ or CD8+ T cells sorted from blood, taken in a trial of the OX40 agonist ivuxolimab. The sequenced DNA is TGTGCCAGTAGTATAGATTCGGGTAGTGCATGGGGAGCTTTCTTT. This yields the protein CASSIDSGSAWGAFF. When the CDR3 is completed using the reference TRBV19 and TRBJ1-1 genes on either side, the full variable domain is DGGITQSPKYLFRKEGQNVTLSCEQNLNHDAMYWYRQDPGQGLRLIYYSQIVNDFQKGDIAEGYSVSREKKESFPLTVTSAQKNPTAFYLCASSIDSGSAWGAFFGQGTRLTVV.